The T cell receptor (beta chain) under discussion was sequenced for a study of blood T cell repertoires in COVID-19. Across the whole study: The origin of the acute and convalescent COVID-19 samples was the United States, Italy and Spain. PBMCs, B-cell-depleted T cells, or T cells provided the cDNA or gDNA that made up the material.

The germline CDR1 and CDR2 sequences are MDHEN and SYDVKM. Deletions cut 4 bases from V and 2 bases from J, with 2 bases between. CDR3 length equals 12 residues. Profiling relied on immunoSEQ multiplex PCR, and the TCRdb table lists in-frame clones only, not all of them. Of tens of thousands of clones in the sample, around nine tenths were seen once. This chain links TRBV28 with TRBJ1-4; D remains unclear. The sequenced sample was peripheral blood. The clonotype originates from an elderly woman with active or convalescent COVID-19. The CDR3 DNA reads as TGTGCCAGCAGTTCTACTAATGAAAAACTGTTTTTT. Translation gives CASSSTNEKLFF.